This is a list of T cell receptor beta chains from one sample in a study of cytomegalovirus exposure and HLA in healthy donors. The data were produced by immunoSEQ multiplex PCR, yet TCRdb's version contains in-frame clones alone and is incomplete. The sample includes about 150,000 clones, about 80% of them seen just once. The sample was PBMCs. Receptor source: a woman aged 45-65 years in good health and CMV-seropositive. Each CDR3 is given without its conserved first and last residue.

j_gene	v_gene	CDR3aa
TRBJ2-5	TRBV7-2	ASSLGPGGGETQY
TRBJ1-1	TRBV19	ASRQQGADNTEAF
TRBJ1-2	TRBV7-9	ASSLGEGAYGYT
TRBJ2-7	TRBV2	ASTGTGSYEQY
TRBJ2-3	TRBV2	ASSGGGLPDTQY
TRBJ2-3	TRBV6-5	ASSAPGTDTQY
TRBJ1-6	TRBV5-4	ASRGDSFNSPLH
TRBJ2-7	TRBV7-9	SSSPEFVLRDRVTYEQY
TRBJ2-2	TRBV4-1	ASRRGTGELF
TRBJ2-7	TRBV5-6	ASSLGGTGSYEQY
TRBJ2-2	TRBV11-2	ASRVGQGIVKTGELF
TRBJ2-7	TRBV11-2	ASSLDSYEQY
TRBJ1-2	TRBV21-1	ASSLWDRAAEGYT
TRBJ1-6	TRBV19	ASSTRGQMASPLH
TRBJ1-3	TRBV7-6	ASSQEEATGNTIY
TRBJ2-7	TRBV6-1	AIYRDSSYEQY
TRBJ2-1	TRBV5-1	ASSLSRYNEQF
TRBJ2-7	TRBV11-2	ASSSSYEQY
TRBJ1-5	TRBV5-6	ASSFRGVGSNQPQH
TRBJ1-6	TRBV15	ATSRPLTGVNSPLH
TRBJ1-5	TRBV27	ASSLRGTGIFMNNQPQH
TRBJ1-1	TRBV30	AWNRDEGRAF
TRBJ1-1	TRBV2	ARGGRGMNTEAF
TRBJ1-2	TRBV9	ASSVGQDGEYGYT
TRBJ1-2	TRBV5-1	ASSLNQNYGYT
TRBJ2-2	TRBV7-9	ASSLGLAGDTGELF
TRBJ1-5	TRBV6-4	ASSATQGQPQH
TRBJ2-1	TRBV5-1	ASSLGPSGNAYNEQF
TRBJ2-2	TRBV29-1	SVVSGSTGELF
TRBJ1-1	TRBV7-6	ASSLEGGRNTEAF
TRBJ2-3	TRBV30	AWGFGQGADTQY
TRBJ1-1	TRBV29-1	SVEGPGMNTEAF
TRBJ1-2	TRBV10-2	ASRGQARDGYT
TRBJ1-6	TRBV4-2	ASSQHSSNPLH
TRBJ1-2	TRBV7-9	SSSQPQGNGYT
TRBJ2-1	TRBV28	ASSSSGVKYNEQF
TRBJ2-3	TRBV6-1	ASSELAGGLEDTQY
TRBJ1-2	TRBV5-8	ASSTGRYGYT
TRBJ2-7	TRBV9	ASSVGEGGLYEQY
TRBJ2-1	TRBV29-1	SVGVNIKF
TRBJ2-5	TRBV7-9	ASSLGSGVWEQY
TRBJ1-3	TRBV30	AWNPGQISGNTIY
TRBJ2-7	TRBV13	ASSVRGRAYEQY
TRBJ1-4	TRBV9	ASSASGVDEKLF
TRBJ2-1	TRBV4-1	ASSPGLADDNEQF
TRBJ2-1	TRBV25-1	ASTAGKDEQF